This T cell receptor (beta chain) was sequenced for a study of post-analysis software for immune sequencing data. The overall study: Recorded disease courses covered relapsing-remitting, secondary progressive and progressive-relapsing multiple sclerosis. Some patients had no subtype annotation. Study observations and caveats: F measure grouped same-batch samples tightly together. TRBV5-6, TRBV5-1 and TRBV20-1 belonged to a set of about 5 TRBV segments that were more frequent in patients than controls.

CDR1 DFQATT and CDR2 SNEGSKA come from the germline V gene (reference sequence). Deletions cut 3 bases from V and 2 bases from J, with 20 bases between. There are 17 residues in the CDR3. To note about this clonotype: Its antigen is still unknown.

Unique-molecular-identifier-tagged TCR beta cDNA libraries were used. Input populations of roughly 0.95 to 10 million T cells gave rise to some 500,000 cDNA molecules. TCRdb reanalysed the PCR reads using MiXCR and keeps one entry per CDR3 protein. This table has 450,000 to 650,000 distinct CDR3 sequences, around 44% appearing once. Sequencing was carried out using blood. V is TRBV20-1 and J is TRBJ2-1; D is unresolved. The receptor was isolated from a girl between 5 and 17 years old with multiple sclerosis. The CDR3 loop is CSARARFLSETYNEQFF. The CDR3 nucleotides are TGCAGTGCTAGGGCAAGGTTTTTGTCAGAAACCTACAATGAGCAGTTCTTC.